A single sample is the source of the 20 T cell receptor beta chains below, sequenced in a study of chemoradiotherapy in HPV16-positive cancers. Profiling relied on immunoSEQ multiplex PCR, and the TCRdb table lists in-frame clones only, not all of them. The sample lists about 3,900 clones, around 90% occurring once. Specimen: tumor tissue, collected from a patient who underwent chemoradiotherapy. Receptors originate from a human donor with HPV-associated anogenital cancer.

With respect to this clone: At one of its ends the junction is not consistent with the germline gene, which may arise from a read error. The chain has TRBV7-9 and TRBJ1-4; D not certain. Germline values: CDR1 SEHNR, CDR2 FQNEAQ (reference sequence). The length of the CDR3 is 16 residues. CDR3 bases: TGTGCCAGCAGCGCGAAGTACAATTCTGCTAATGAGAAACTGTTTTTT. Encoded protein: CASSAKYNSANEKLFF. Supplemented by reference TRBV7-9 and TRBJ1-4, the full variable domain reads DTGVSQNPRHKITKRGQNVTFRCDPISEHNRLYWYRQTLGQGPEFLTYFQNEAQLEKSRLLSDRFSAERPKGSFSTLEIQRTEQGDSAMYLCASSAKYNSANEKLFFGSGTQLSVL.

The gene calls are TRBV19 and TRBJ2-3; D not certain. The V gene's germline CDR1 is LNHDA and CDR2 SQIVND (reference sequence). This CDR3 spans 13 amino acids. The V gene lost 6 bases and the J gene lost 5 bases, with 12 bases spanning the gap. This CDR3 reads CASSAPEVDTQYF. The CDR3 nucleotides are TGTGCCAGTAGCGCCCCCGAAGTAGATACGCAGTATTTT. The complete variable domain, with remaining parts taken from reference TRBV19 and TRBJ2-3, reads DGGITQSPKYLFRKEGQNVTLSCEQNLNHDAMYWYRQDPGQGLRLIYYSQIVNDFQKGDIAEGYSVSREKKESFPLTVTSAQKNPTAFYLCASSAPEVDTQYFGPGTRLTVL.

The V and J genes are TRBV19 and TRBJ2-5, with 11 bases that match TRBD2. V shed 5 bases and J 3 bases; nucleotides not matched to a gene: 5. Germline CDR1 LNHDA, CDR2 SQIVND (reference sequence). This CDR3 region has 15 residues. The CDR3 loop reads CASSYQTSGEETQYF. DNA for the CDR3: TGTGCCAGTAGTTATCAGACTAGCGGGGAAGAGACCCAGTACTTC. Full variable domain (remainder filled in from reference TRBV19 and TRBJ2-5): DGGITQSPKYLFRKEGQNVTLSCEQNLNHDAMYWYRQDPGQGLRLIYYSQIVNDFQKGDIAEGYSVSREKKESFPLTVTSAQKNPTAFYLCASSYQTSGEETQYFGPGTRLLVL.

This chain joins TRBV27 and TRBJ2-1; TRBD2 matches at 7 bases. J gave up 10 bases and V 6 bases, and 15 bases lay outside the gene matches. The CDR3 extends over 15 amino acids. CDR1 is MNHEY, CDR2 SMNVEV, per germline (reference sequence). The DNA for the CDR3 is TGTGCCAGCAGACTAGGGACTACCGCCCAGGGCGAGCAGTTCTTC. Protein product: CASRLGTTAQGEQFF.

V is TRBV7-9 and J is TRBJ2-1, with TRBD1 matching 10 bases. In germline, CDR1 is SEHNR, CDR2 FQNEAQ (reference sequence). The V and J ends lost 5 bases and 8 bases, in that order; junction bases with no gene match: 9. The CDR3 extends over 15 amino acids. The CDR3 DNA follows: TGTGCCAGCAGCAAACCGGGACAGGGGTACCATGAGCAGTTCTTC. This gives the protein CASSKPGQGYHEQFF.

This sequence joins TRBV27 and TRBJ2-2; D is perhaps TRBD2 (7 bases). The germline V and J ends were trimmed by 8 bases and 2 bases, with 15 bases remaining between them. The V gene's germline CDR1 is MNHEY and CDR2 SMNVEV (reference sequence). The CDR3 length is 15 residues. The CDR3 region is CASRLAGANTGELFF. CDR3 sequence (DNA): TGTGCCAGCCGACTAGCAGGGGCTAACACCGGGGAGCTGTTTTTT.

The rearrangement uses TRBV2 and TRBJ2-7, with 11 bases matching TRBD2. The CDR3 has 15 amino acids. Germline values: CDR1 SNHLY, CDR2 FYNNEI. V shed 3 bases and J 6 bases; nucleotides not matched to a gene: 7. In DNA form, the CDR3 reads TGTGCCAGCAGTGATATCTTAGCGGGGGGGCCCGAGCAGTACTTC. Its translation is CASSDILAGGPEQYF.

J is TRBJ1-3 and V is TRBV6-5; possibly TRBD1 for D (5 bases). Germline V gene lookup returns CDR1 MNHEY and CDR2 SVGAGI. The V gene lost 2 bases and the J gene lost 2 bases, with 10 bases spanning the gap. There are 15 residues in the CDR3. The CDR3 DNA follows: TGTGCCAGCAGTTACGACGGGACCCCTGGAAACACCATATATTTT. It yields the protein CASSYDGTPGNTIYF.

In this sample, this clone turned up once. The chain employs TRBV30 and TRBJ2-2; TRBD2 matches at 9 bases. In germline, CDR1 is GTSNPN, CDR2 SVGIG (reference sequence). The CDR3 spans 16 residues. The ends lost 1 base at V and 7 bases at J; junction bases unmatched: 10. CDR3 sequence: CAWSDPSGATGGELFF. CDR3 bases: TGTGCCTGGAGTGATCCTAGCGGGGCCACCGGCGGGGAGCTGTTTTTT. Using reference TRBV30 and TRBJ2-2 for the parts outside the CDR3, the full variable domain is SQTIHQWPATLVQPVGSPLSLECTVEGTSNPNLYWYRQAAGRGLQLLFYSVGIGQISSEVPQNLSASRPQDRQFILSSKKLLLSDSGFYLCAWSDPSGATGGELFFGEGSRLTVL.

The rearrangement links TRBV5-4 to TRBJ2-5, with 12 bases lining up with TRBD2. CDR1 is SGHNT, CDR2 YYREEE, per germline (reference sequence). The CDR3 loop spans 15 amino acids. After removal of 6 bases from V and 4 bases from J, the junction contained 7 bases not matched to a gene. The CDR3 DNA sequence: TGTGCCAGCACTGATCAGACTAGCGGGGGAGAGACCCAGTACTTC. It encodes CASTDQTSGGETQYF.

This chain connects TRBV2 to TRBJ2-7; tentative D call: TRBD1 (5 bases). The V gene's germline CDR1 is SNHLY and CDR2 FYNNEI. This CDR3 spans 11 amino acids. V lost 6 bases and J lost 7, with 10 bases in between. Here the CDR3 reads CASSREGEQYF. The CDR3 DNA reads TGTGCCAGCAGCAGGGAAGGGGAGCAGTACTTC.

DNA of the CDR3: TGTGCCAGCACGGGGGTGAGGAGCACTGAAGCTTTCTTT. Translation: CASTGVRSTEAFF. The chain carries TRBV2 and TRBJ1-1; tentative D call: TRBD1 (5 bases). This CDR3 spans 13 amino acids. V lost 7 bases and J 4 bases, leaving 13 bases between the germline ends. The V gene's germline CDR1 is SNHLY and CDR2 FYNNEI.

The chain couples TRBV2 to TRBJ1-6; no clear D. There are 13 residues in the CDR3. CDR1 is SNHLY, CDR2 FYNNEI, per germline. V was clipped by 6 bases and J by 3 bases, with 6 bases between them. This CDR3 is CASSTVYNSPLHF. CDR3 nucleotide sequence: TGTGCCAGCAGCACAGTCTATAATTCACCCCTCCACTTT.

The chain employs TRBV25-1 and TRBJ1-1; no clear D gene. The V gene lost 7 bases and the J gene lost 6 bases, with 15 bases spanning the gap. CDR1 is MGHDK and CDR2 is SYGVNS in the germline V gene. The CDR3 has 13 amino acids. CDR3 protein: CASTTSRVPEAFF. The CDR3 DNA reads as TGTGCCAGCACCACGAGTCGGGTTCCTGAAGCTTTCTTT.

The J gene is TRBJ2-2, the V gene TRBV7-3, with 11 bases aligning to TRBD2. CDR3 length: 16 residues. J lost 4 bases, V lost 5 bases, and 6 bases had no gene match. Germline values: CDR1 SGHTA, CDR2 FQGTGA. CDR3 in amino acids: CASSPPSGGITGELFF. The CDR3 DNA is TGTGCCAGCAGCCCACCTAGCGGGGGGATCACCGGGGAGCTGTTTTTT.

V gene TRBV5-4 combines with J gene TRBJ1-4; no clear D gene. The CDR3 covers 13 residues. Germline CDR1 reads SGHNT; CDR2 reads YYREEE (reference sequence). The V end was cut by 2 bases, the J end by 7 bases, with 9 bases between. The CDR3, as DNA: TGTGCCAGCAGCTTCCAGCACGGTGAAAAACTGTTTTTT. As protein: CASSFQHGEKLFF. The full variable domain, with the rest looked up from reference TRBV5-4 and TRBJ1-4, is ETGVTQSPTHLIKTRGQQVTLRCSSQSGHNTVSWYQQALGQGPQFIFQYYREEENGRGNFPPRFSGLQFPNYSSELNVNALELDDSALYLCASSFQHGEKLFFGSGTQLSVL.

The rearrangement uses TRBV6-1 and TRBJ1-1; D is undetermined. This CDR3 has 13 residues. Trimming removed 6 bases at V and 4 bases at J, with 12 bases between. The germline V gene has CDR1 MNHNS and CDR2 SASEGT. CDR3 sequence reads: CASSFAFGTEAFF. As DNA, the CDR3 is TGTGCCAGCAGCTTCGCCTTTGGCACTGAAGCTTTCTTT.

This clone came up a few times. The chain links TRBV30 to TRBJ1-1; D remains ambiguous. There are 12 residues in the CDR3. The V gene's germline CDR1 is GTSNPN and CDR2 SVGIG (reference sequence). Trimming removed 8 bases at V and 1 base at J, with 11 bases between. The DNA for the CDR3 is TGTGCCGGTGACACTCGGAACACTGAAGCTTTCTTT. This translates into CAGDTRNTEAFF.

The chain employs TRBV18 and TRBJ1-4; D remains ambiguous. This CDR3 comprises 12 residues. CDR1 is KGHSH and CDR2 is LQKENI in the germline V gene. Trimming removed 1 base at V and 5 bases at J, with 2 bases between. This chain's CDR3 is CASSPRNEKLFF. As DNA, the CDR3 is TGTGCCAGCTCACCACGGAATGAAAAACTGTTTTTT.

The V and J genes are TRBV5-1 and TRBJ1-6; the match to TRBD1 covers 7 bases. The V segment lost 0 bases and the J segment 5 bases; nucleotides outside the gene matches: 2. CDR3 size: 15 residues. Germline assignment: CDR1 SGHRS and CDR2 YFSETQ. For the CDR3, the DNA is TGCGCCAGCAGCTTGGACGGGACAGATAATTCACCCCTCCACTTT. Its translation: CASSLDGTDNSPLHF.